This T cell receptor (beta chain) emerged from a study of shared clonotypes between healthy human individuals (dated by TCRdb to about 2020). Background on the whole study: Three men and a couple of women, aged 18 to 49 years, made up the cohort. To increase sequencing depth and limit assay-specific biases, different laboratories used diverse techniques to prepare libraries and sequence TCR repertoires. Blood TCR repertoires of five healthy adults were deeply sequenced to estimate repertoire size and the extent of clonotype sharing between individuals. Leukapheresis yielded between about 0.9 and 10 billion PBMCs per donor. For each donor, three plates each were used for CD4 naive and CD4 memory, two plates were used for CD8 naive, and one plate was used for CD8 memory. Summary of the overall study and its limitations: Sampling was restricted to blood, and TCR repertoires in tissues likely differ from the TCR repertoires found in blood. Because the study included a small number of donors, the genetic and exposure-history diversity represented was limited. Based on pairwise subsampling, the degree of clonotype sharing among donors was expected to be affected by sequencing depth. Compared with non-shared clonotypes, clonotypes shared by all four sorted-subset donors had higher generation probabilities. Sharing across a handful of donors was observed for about 4.8% of naive CD4, under 4% of naive CD8, over 2% of memory CD4, and roughly 0.4% of memory CD8 clonotypes. Naive subsets generally had larger estimated clonotype richness than memory subsets. Rarefaction of sorted-subset datasets indicated incomplete sequencing despite the large sequencing depth.

Note on this clone: Its target antigen remains unknown. The record has no base qualities; no much larger clone is one base away.

Using the deep immunoSEQ assay, multiplex PCR amplified TCR CDR3 regions from genomic DNA. Genomic DNA extracted from each cell subset was distributed evenly over all wells of several immunoSEQ 96-well plates, and each plate served as one replicate. For sorted subsets, each replicate PCR was loaded with 200 ng genomic DNA, equivalent to 25,000 to 35,000 T cell genomes. Purified libraries were measured with a Qubit 3.0 fluorometer, size-checked on a Bioanalyzer 2100, and measured again with the KAPA Library Quantification kit. A separate single-read 150-cycle Illumina NextSeq 550 flow cell was used to sequence each immunoSEQ 96-well plate. The paper's processing steps were these. Because the immunoSEQ output included only junctional sequences and no quality scores, the filtering could not be the same as the filtering used for full-length reads. Sequences were annotated with PyIR, a Python wrapper for IgBLAST v1.9, and V/J genes and CDR3 were assigned using IMGT germline references. Reads were removed for weak V/J assignments (E-value above 1e-6), missing CDR3, stop codons, out-of-frame junctions, or ambiguous translated residues. V3J clonotypes were defined as sequences sharing the same inferred V gene, J gene, and CDR3 amino acid sequence. Percentage overlap between repertoires was calculated by dividing the number of shared unique clonotypes by the size of the smaller repertoire. Repertoire richness was assessed with RTK rarefaction, the Chao1 estimator, and Recon v2.1 estimates of unobserved clonotypes. For all TCRbeta clonotypes obtained by the gDNA method from a few donors, generation probabilities were computed with OLGA. Sourced from immuneACCESS, this table was stored by TCRdb with only in-frame sequences that have V and J called. A share of the clones is absent; for the studies checked, an unresolved V gene accounts for under half, and the remainder has no known explanation. That table furnishes V, J and clone size, whereas the DNA furnished D and trimming. The sample table lists 630,000 or so clones, 95% to 98% of them with a count of one. The top ten constitute approximately 0.3% of the sample.

CD8 naive samples were obtained by positive selection for CCR7 among CD45RO-negative cells, yielding a CD45RA+CCR7+ population from which TemRA cells were excluded. The donors were healthy, HIV-negative adults who had no recently reported acute infections or vaccinations. All donors were Caucasian adults living in Nashville, Tennessee, USA. After blood collection by leukapheresis, PBMCs were isolated using Ficoll-Histopaque density gradient centrifugation and then cryopreserved in the vapor phase of liquid nitrogen. Analytical flow cytometry was used to check the purity and quantity of each magnetically sorted T cell population. Each sorted fraction had its genomic DNA isolated and then quantified by UV absorbance on a Nanodrop 2000c. Including the terminal cysteine and phenylalanine, the CDR3 comprises 13 residues. Only CDR3 DNA is held: 39 bases, read in frame from base 1. Trimming removed 1 base from V and 6 bases from J, leaving 10 bases between the germline ends. Based on the germline V gene, the CDR1 and CDR2 sequences are MGHRA and YSYEKL.

The TCR comes from a man younger than 45 in good health. The rearranged chain carries TRBV4-1 and TRBJ2-7; no D segment can be confidently identified. The material sequenced was naive CD8+ T cells sorted from blood. This specimen's cell subset or site label, per the study, means: CD45RA+CCR7+. The encoded CDR3 is CASSQVPMSEQYF. The sequenced DNA: TGCGCCAGCAGCCAAGTCCCAATGAGCGAGCAGTACTTC.